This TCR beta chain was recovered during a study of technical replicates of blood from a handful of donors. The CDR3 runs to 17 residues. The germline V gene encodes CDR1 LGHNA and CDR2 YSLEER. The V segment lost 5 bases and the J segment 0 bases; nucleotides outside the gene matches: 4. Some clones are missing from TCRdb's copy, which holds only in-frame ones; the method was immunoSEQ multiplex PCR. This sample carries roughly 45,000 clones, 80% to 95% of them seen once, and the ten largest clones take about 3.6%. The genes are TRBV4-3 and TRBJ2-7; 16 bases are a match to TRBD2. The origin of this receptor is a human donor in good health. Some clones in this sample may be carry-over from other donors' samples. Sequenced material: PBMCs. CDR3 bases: TGCGCCAGCAGCGAGGGACTAGCGGGGGGGAACTCCTACGAGCAGTACTTC. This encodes CASSEGLAGGNSYEQYF.